Below, one T cell receptor beta chain is given with its context. Antigen unknown. The data were taken from a study of blood T cells in healthy people across ages. Findings and caveats of the study: In long-lived donors, naive CD4+ cell counts and diversity exceeded those of aged donors.

PCR was performed a second time for about 6 to 12 cycles using a sample-barcoded 5' primer and a J-beta primer mix. MiXCR, run by TCRdb on the 5' RACE reads, gives a single entry per CDR3 protein. Seen here are under 950,000 distinct CDR3 sequences, 20% to 25% observed once, and the top ten hold around a fifth. Ten milliliters of peripheral blood were drawn from each donor into EDTA-treated tubes. PBMCs were isolated at a quantity of at least 6 million per sample. This CDR3 has 12 amino acids. V shed 6 bases and J shed 5 bases, with 10 bases lying between them. Germline CDR1 SNHLY, CDR2 FYNNEI. This receptor was taken from a man aged 65-85 years in good health. Material: blood. The chain carries TRBV2 and TRBJ2-5; D tentatively reads TRBD1 or TRBD2 (5 bases each). DNA for the CDR3: TGTGCCAGCAGAGCCGAGGGGGAGACCCAGTACTTC. Its translation: CASRAEGETQYF.